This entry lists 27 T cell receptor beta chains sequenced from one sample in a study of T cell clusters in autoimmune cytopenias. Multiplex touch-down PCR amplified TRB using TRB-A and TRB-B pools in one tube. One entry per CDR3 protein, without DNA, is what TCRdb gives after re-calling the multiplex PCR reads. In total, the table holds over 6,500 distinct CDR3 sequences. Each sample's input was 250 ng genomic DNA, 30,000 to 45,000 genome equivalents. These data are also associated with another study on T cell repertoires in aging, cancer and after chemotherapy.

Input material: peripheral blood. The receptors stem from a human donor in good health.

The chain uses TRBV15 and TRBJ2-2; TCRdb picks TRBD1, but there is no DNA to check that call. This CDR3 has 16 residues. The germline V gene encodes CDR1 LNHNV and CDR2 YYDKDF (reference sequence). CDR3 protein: CATSRDEAGAAGELFF.

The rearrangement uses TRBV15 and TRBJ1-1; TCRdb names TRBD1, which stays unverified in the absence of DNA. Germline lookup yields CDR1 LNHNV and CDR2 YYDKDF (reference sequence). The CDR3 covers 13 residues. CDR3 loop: CATSGTGFAEAFF.

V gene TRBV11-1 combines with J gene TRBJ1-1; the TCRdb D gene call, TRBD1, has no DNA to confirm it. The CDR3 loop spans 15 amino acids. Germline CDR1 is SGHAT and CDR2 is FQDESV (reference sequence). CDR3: CASSPRSGANTEAFF. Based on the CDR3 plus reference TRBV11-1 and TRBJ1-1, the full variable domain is EAEVAQSPRYKITEKSQAVAFWCDPISGHATLYWYRQILGQGPELLVQFQDESVVDDSQLPKDRFSAERLKGVDSTLKIQPAELGDSAMYLCASSPRSGANTEAFFGQGTRLTVV.

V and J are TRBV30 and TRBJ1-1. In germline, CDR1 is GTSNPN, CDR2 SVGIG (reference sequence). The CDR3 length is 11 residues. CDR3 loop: CAWSVLGMTFF.

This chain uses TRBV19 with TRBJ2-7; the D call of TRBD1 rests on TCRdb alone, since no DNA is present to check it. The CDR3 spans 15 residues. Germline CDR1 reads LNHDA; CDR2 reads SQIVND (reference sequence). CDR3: CASSNHRGLIDEQYF.

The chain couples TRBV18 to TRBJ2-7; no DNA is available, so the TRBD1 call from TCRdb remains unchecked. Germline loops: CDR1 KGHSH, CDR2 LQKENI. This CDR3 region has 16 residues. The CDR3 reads CASSPHPPGEGYEQYF.

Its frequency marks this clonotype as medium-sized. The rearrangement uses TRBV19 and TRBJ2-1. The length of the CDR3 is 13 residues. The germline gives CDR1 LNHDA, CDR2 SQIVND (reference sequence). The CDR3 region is CASSINVYNEQFF.

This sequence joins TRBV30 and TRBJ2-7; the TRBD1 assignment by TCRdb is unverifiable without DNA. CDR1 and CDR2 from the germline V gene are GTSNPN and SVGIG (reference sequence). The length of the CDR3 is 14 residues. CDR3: CASTKTGGIYEQYF.

CDR3 residues: CASSLMNQPQHF. This chain uses TRBV6-6 with TRBJ1-5. CDR1 and CDR2 from the germline V gene are MNHNY and SVGAGI (reference sequence). The CDR3 spans 12 residues.

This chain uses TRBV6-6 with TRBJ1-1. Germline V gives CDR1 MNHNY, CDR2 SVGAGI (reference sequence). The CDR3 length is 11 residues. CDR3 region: CASSYDLEAFF.

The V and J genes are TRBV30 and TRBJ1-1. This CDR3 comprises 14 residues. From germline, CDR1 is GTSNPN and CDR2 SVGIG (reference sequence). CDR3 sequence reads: CAWSVRPMNTEAFF.

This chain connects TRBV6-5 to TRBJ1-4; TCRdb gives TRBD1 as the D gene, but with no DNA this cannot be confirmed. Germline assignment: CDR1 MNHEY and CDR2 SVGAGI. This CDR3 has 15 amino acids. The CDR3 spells CASTHRRGAGEKLFF.

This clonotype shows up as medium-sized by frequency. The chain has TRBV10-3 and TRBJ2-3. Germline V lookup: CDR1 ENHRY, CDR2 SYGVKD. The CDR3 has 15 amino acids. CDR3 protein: CAISESLIRTDTQYF.

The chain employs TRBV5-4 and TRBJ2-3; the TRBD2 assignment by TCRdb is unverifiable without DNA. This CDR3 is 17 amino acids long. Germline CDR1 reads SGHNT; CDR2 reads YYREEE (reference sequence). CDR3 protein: CASSSRRGGQPTDTQYF.

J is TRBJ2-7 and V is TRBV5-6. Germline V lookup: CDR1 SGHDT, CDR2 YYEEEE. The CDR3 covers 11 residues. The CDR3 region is CAWSTNYEQYF. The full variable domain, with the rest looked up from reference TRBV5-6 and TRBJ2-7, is DAGVTQSPTHLIKTRGQQVTLRCSPKSGHDTVSWYQQALGQGPQFIFQYYEEEERQRGNFPDRFSGHQFPNYSSELNVNALLLGDSALYLCAWSTNYEQYFGPGTRLTVT.

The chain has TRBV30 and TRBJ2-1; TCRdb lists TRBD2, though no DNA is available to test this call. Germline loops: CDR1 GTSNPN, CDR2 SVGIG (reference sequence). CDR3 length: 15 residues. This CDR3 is CAWSFMTSGGGEQFF.

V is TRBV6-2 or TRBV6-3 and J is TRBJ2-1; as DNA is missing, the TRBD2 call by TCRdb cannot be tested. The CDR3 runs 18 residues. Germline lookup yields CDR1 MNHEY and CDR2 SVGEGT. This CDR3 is CASSYSRPSGTTYNEQFF.

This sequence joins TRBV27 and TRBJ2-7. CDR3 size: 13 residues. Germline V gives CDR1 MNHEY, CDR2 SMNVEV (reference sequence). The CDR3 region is CASSLLLSYEQYF.

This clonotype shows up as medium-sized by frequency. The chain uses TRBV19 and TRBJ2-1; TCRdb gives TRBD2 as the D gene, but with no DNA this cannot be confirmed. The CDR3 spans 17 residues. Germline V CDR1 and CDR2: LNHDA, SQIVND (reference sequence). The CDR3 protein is CASSITSGGRASNEQFF.

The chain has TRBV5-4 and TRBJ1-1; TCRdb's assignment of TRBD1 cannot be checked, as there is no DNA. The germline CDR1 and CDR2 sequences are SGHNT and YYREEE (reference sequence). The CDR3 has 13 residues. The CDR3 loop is CASSVDRQREAFF.

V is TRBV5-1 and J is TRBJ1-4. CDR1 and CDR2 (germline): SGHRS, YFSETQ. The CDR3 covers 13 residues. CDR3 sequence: CASSFNPNGELFF.

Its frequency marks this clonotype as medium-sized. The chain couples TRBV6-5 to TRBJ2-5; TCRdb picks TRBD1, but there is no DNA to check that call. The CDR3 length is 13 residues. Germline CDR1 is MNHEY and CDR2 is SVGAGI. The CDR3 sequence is CASSGAGSETQYF.

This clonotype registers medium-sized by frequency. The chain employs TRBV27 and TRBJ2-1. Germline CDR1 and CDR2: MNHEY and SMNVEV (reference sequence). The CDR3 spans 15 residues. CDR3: CASSFGVTVADEQFF.

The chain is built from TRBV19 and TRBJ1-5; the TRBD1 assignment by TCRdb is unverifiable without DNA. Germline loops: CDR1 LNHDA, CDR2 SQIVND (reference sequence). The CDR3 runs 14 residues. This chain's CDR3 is CASSMSGNNQPQHF.

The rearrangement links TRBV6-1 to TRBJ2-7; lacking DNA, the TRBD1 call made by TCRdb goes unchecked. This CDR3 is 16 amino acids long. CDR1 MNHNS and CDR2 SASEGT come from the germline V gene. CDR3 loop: CASTISWAGGAYEQYF.

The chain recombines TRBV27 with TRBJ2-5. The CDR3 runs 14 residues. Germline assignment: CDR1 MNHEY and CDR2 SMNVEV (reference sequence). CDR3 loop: CASSLIGTVGTQYF.

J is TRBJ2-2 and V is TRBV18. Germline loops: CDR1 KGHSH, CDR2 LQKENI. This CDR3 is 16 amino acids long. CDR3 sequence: CASSPFWQDNTGELFF.